The 2 T cell receptor beta chains below all came from one sample that was sequenced in a study of a mutant IDH1 vaccine in newly diagnosed glioma. Time point described: week 5, during vaccination. In every dose of vaccine, 300 ug of mutant IDH1 20-mer peptide was given alongside topical imiquimod. The antigens for these receptors are not known. Measured with immunoSEQ multiplex PCR; TCRdb has only the in-frame clones, and not every one. The table records 75,000 to 85,000 clones, 91% of them present only once. This specimen was PBMCs, taken from a glioma patient whose treatment included an IDH1 peptide vaccine. The receptors were sampled from a woman aged 45 to 65 with glioma.

CDR3 sequence reads: CASSEGQGIYGYTF. Written as DNA, the CDR3 is TGCGCCAGCAGCGAGGGACAGGGGATATATGGCTACACCTTC. The J gene is TRBJ1-2, the V gene TRBV5-1; 10 nucleotides line up with TRBD1. The CDR3 consists of 14 residues. With V trimmed by 4 bases and J by 5 bases, 5 bases remained unmatched. From germline, CDR1 is SGHRS and CDR2 YFSETQ.

The gene calls are TRBV21-1 and TRBJ2-1; the table names TRBD2, a call not compared with the DNA. TRBV21-1 is tagged as a pseudogene. The CDR3 is 18 amino acids. CDR3 sequence reads: CASSPKVGTSASYNEQFF. The CDR3 DNA is TGTGCCAGCAGCCCTAAGGTTGGGACTAGCGCCTCCTACAATGAGCAGTTCTTC.